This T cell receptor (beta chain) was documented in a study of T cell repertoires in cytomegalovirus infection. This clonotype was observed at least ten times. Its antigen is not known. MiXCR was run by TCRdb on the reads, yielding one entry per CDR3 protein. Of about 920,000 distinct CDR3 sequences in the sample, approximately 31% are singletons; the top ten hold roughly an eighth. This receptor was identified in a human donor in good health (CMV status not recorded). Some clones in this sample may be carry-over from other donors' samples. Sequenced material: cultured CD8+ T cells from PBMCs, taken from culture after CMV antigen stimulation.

The CDR3 sequence: CASSSGPEQFF. For the CDR3, the DNA is TGTGCCAGCAGCTCCGGTCCGGAGCAGTTCTTC. The V call is TRBV7-9, the J call TRBJ2-1; D unclear. Germline V gene lookup returns CDR1 SEHNR and CDR2 FQNEAQ (reference sequence). This CDR3 spans 11 amino acids. Trimming shortened V by 4 bases and J by 10 bases, and 8 bases separated the two germline ends.